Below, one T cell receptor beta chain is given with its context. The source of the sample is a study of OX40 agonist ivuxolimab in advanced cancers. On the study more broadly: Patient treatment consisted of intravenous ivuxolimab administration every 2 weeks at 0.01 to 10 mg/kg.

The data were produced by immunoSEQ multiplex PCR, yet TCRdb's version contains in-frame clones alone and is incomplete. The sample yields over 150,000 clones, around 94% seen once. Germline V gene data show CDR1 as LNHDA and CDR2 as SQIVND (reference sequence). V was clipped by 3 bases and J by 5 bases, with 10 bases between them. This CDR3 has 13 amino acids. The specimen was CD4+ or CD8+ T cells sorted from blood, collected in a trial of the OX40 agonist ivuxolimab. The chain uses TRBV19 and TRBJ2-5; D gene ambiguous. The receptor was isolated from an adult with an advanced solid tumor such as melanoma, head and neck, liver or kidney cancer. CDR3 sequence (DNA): TGTGCCAGTAGTATCCGGGTTCGGGAGACCCAGTACTTC. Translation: CASSIRVRETQYF.